This T cell receptor beta chain stems from a study of molecular identifiers for immune sequencing clone quantification. One entry per CDR3 protein results from TCRdb running MiXCR on the PCR reads. This table has about 10,000 distinct CDR3 sequences, over 15% appearing once. There are many counts of this clonotype. V lost 3 bases, J lost 6 bases, and 8 bases stayed unmatched. The CDR3 runs to 15 residues. Germline-derived CDR1 and CDR2 are MNHEY and SVGEGT. J is TRBJ1-1 and V is TRBV6-2 or TRBV6-3; 9 positions match TRBD1. The TCR comes from a human donor in good health. Some libraries in this study had Jurkat cell RNA spiked in. Specimen: naive CD8+ T cells from blood, with Jurkat cell RNA spiked in. Stated subset: FACS-sorted CD8+CD4-CCR7+CD45RA+ naive T cells. The CDR3 protein is CASSYGQGPVAEAFF. The CDR3, as DNA: TGTGCCAGCAGTTATGGACAGGGGCCGGTAGCTGAAGCTTTCTTT.